What follows are 27 T cell receptor beta chains derived from one specimen sequenced in a study of T cell clonotyping in hematopoietic cell transplantation. Profiling relied on immunoSEQ multiplex PCR, and the TCRdb table lists in-frame clones only, not all of them. The data show 9,500 to 15,000 clones, with about half seen just once and approximately 11% held by the top ten. Material: peripheral blood mononuclear cells. Source of these receptors: a man aged 50-59 years in good health. Some clones in this sample may be carry-over from other donors' samples.

This clone has a handful of counts. The chain employs TRBV25-1 and TRBJ1-2, with TRBD1 as a possible D gene (6 bases). Germline CDR1 is MGHDK and CDR2 is SYGVNS. The CDR3 runs to 12 residues. The germline V and J ends were trimmed by 4 bases and 7 bases, with 10 bases remaining between them. The CDR3 DNA sequence: TGTGCCAGCAGTGCGGGGGCGCTTGGCTACACCTTC. Encoded protein: CASSAGALGYTF.

J is TRBJ2-7 and V is TRBV6-6; D is perhaps TRBD2 (6 bases). V lost 8 bases, J lost 4 bases, and 15 bases lay in between. The germline CDR1 and CDR2 sequences are MNHNY and SVGAGI (reference sequence). This CDR3 region has 13 residues. The CDR3 protein is CASRQRRGYEQYF. CDR3 coding DNA: TGTGCCAGCCGTCAGAGGCGGGGTTACGAGCAGTACTTC.

The chain uses TRBV14 and TRBJ1-2; TRBD1 matches at 9 bases. Germline V gene lookup returns CDR1 SGHDN and CDR2 FVKESK. The CDR3 length is 16 residues. The junction had 8 bases not matched to a gene; V was cut back by 3 bases and J by 3 bases. CDR3: CASSQGQGTEDYGYTF. In nucleotides, the CDR3 is TGTGCCAGCAGCCAGGGACAGGGAACGGAGGACTATGGCTACACCTTC. Full variable domain (outside the CDR3, taken from reference TRBV14 and TRBJ1-2): EAGVTQFPSHSVIEKGQTVTLRCDPISGHDNLYWYRRVMGKEIKFLLHFVKESKQDESGMPNNRFLAERTGGTYSTLKVQPAELEDSGVYFCASSQGQGTEDYGYTFGSGTRLTVV.

There are a few counts of this clone. The chain has TRBV11-3 and TRBJ2-2; a weak D match, TRBD1 (6 bases). Germline V gene lookup returns CDR1 SGHNT and CDR2 YENEEA. CDR3 length: 15 amino acids. With 6 bases removed from V and 0 bases from J, the gap between germline ends came to 11 bases. This CDR3 reads CASRGGSANTGELFF. The CDR3 DNA reads as TGTGCCAGCAGAGGGGGTAGCGCGAACACCGGGGAGCTGTTTTTT. Filled out from reference TRBV11-3 and TRBJ2-2, the complete variable domain reads EAGVVQSPRYKIIEKKQPVAFWCNPISGHNTLYWYLQNLGQGPELLIRYENEEAVDDSQLPKDRFSAERLKGVDSTLKIQPAELGDSAVYLCASRGGSANTGELFFGEGSRLTVL.

The chain couples TRBV5-8 to TRBJ1-2, with a possible D match to TRBD1 (5 bases). The V gene's germline CDR1 is SGHTS and CDR2 YDEGEE. The CDR3 extends over 14 amino acids. The germline V and J ends were trimmed by 0 bases and 8 bases, with 14 bases remaining between them. The CDR3 reads CASSLGGLRVGYTF. The CDR3 DNA sequence: TGTGCCAGCAGCTTGGGGGGCCTGAGGGTCGGCTACACCTTC.

V gene TRBV30 combines with J gene TRBJ1-4, with TRBD1 matching over 7 bases. The V and J ends lost 0 bases and 4 bases, in that order; junction bases with no gene match: 5. The CDR3 runs 15 residues. CDR1 is GTSNPN, CDR2 SVGIG, per germline (reference sequence). CDR3 DNA: TGTGCCTGGAGTGTAGGGGCAGGGGGTAATGAAAAACTGTTTTTT. Amino acid sequence: CAWSVGAGGNEKLFF.

V and J are TRBV7-2 and TRBJ2-1; D might be TRBD1 (5 bases). Trimming left V 5 bases short and J 4 bases short, with 18 bases between. The length of the CDR3 is 16 residues. Germline CDR1 and CDR2: SGHTA and FQGNSA. The CDR3: CASSQTASVAYNEQFF. The DNA of the CDR3 is TGTGCCAGCAGCCAGACAGCATCAGTTGCTTACAATGAGCAGTTCTTC.

The chain recombines TRBV30 with TRBJ1-2; D gene ambiguous. CDR1 and CDR2 (germline): GTSNPN, SVGIG (reference sequence). CDR3 length: 12 residues. V was pared by 3 bases and J by 8 bases, with 13 bases between. CDR3 DNA sequence: TGTGCCTGGAGCCGCCAGTCGGGGGGCTACACCTTC. Amino acids: CAWSRQSGGYTF.

The sample holds a few counts of this clone. The rearrangement links TRBV4-1 to TRBJ2-5, with D possibly TRBD1 on 6 matching bases. CDR1 is MGHRA, CDR2 YSYEKL, per germline. The CDR3 is made up of 15 amino acids. V was pared by 4 bases and J by 4 bases, with 16 bases between. The chain's CDR3 is CASSPDQGMLETQYF. CDR3 bases: TGCGCCAGCAGCCCGGACCAGGGGATGTTAGAGACCCAGTACTTC.

Only one count was recorded for this clone. The V and J genes are TRBV5-6 and TRBJ1-3; D remains ambiguous. The CDR3 loop spans 17 amino acids. With 0 bases removed from V and 4 bases from J, the gap between germline ends came to 17 bases. CDR1 is SGHDT and CDR2 is YYEEEE in the germline V gene. DNA for the CDR3: TGTGCCAGCAGCTTGGGTTTGAGGAGCCTCCGAGGAAACACCATATATTTT. It translates to CASSLGLRSLRGNTIYF.

The chain uses TRBV9 and TRBJ1-1, with D maybe TRBD1 (6 bases). The germline CDR1 and CDR2 sequences are SGDLS and YYNGEE. CDR3 length: 16 amino acids. Trimming took 3 bases from V and 1 from J, leaving 16 bases between them. The chain's CDR3 is CASSGNPDRSNTEAFF. CDR3 nucleotide sequence: TGTGCCAGCAGCGGAAACCCGGACAGATCGAACACTGAAGCTTTCTTT.

The gene calls are TRBV7-6 and TRBJ2-2; D not certain. CDR1 is SGHVS and CDR2 is FNYEAQ in the germline V gene. Trimming pared 3 bases from V and 0 bases from J, leaving 8 bases between. The CDR3 spans 15 residues. Written as DNA, the CDR3 is TGTGCCAGCAGCTTCTACTCAACGAACACCGGGGAGCTGTTTTTT. Translated, it gives CASSFYSTNTGELFF. Filled out from reference TRBV7-6 and TRBJ2-2, the complete variable domain reads GAGVSQSPRYKVTKRGQDVALRCDPISGHVSLYWYRQALGQGPEFLTYFNYEAQQDKSGLPNDRFSAERPEGSISTLTIQRTEQRDSAMYRCASSFYSTNTGELFFGEGSRLTVL.

V usage is TRBV6-5 and J usage is TRBJ1-2; the match to TRBD1 covers 8 bases. After removal of 0 bases from V and 6 bases from J, the junction contained 9 bases not matched to a gene. CDR1 and CDR2 (germline): MNHEY, SVGAGI. The CDR3 has 16 residues. The CDR3 DNA is TGTGCCAGCAGTTACTCAGGGAGACAGGGGACCGATGGCTACACCTTC. Encoded protein: CASSYSGRQGTDGYTF.

The CDR3 loop reads CASSLVDRGRLYEQYF. CDR3 DNA: TGTGCCAGCAGCTTAGTAGACAGGGGGCGGCTTTACGAGCAGTACTTC. This sequence joins TRBV11-2 and TRBJ2-7; TRBD1 aligns across 10 bases. The CDR3 runs 16 residues. With V trimmed by 1 base and J by 4 bases, 7 bases remained unmatched. Germline-derived CDR1 and CDR2 are SGHAT and FQNNGV.

Comment on this clone: This sample also contains other DNA sequences that code for the same CDR3. The chain carries TRBV4-3 and TRBJ1-1; D is uncertain. The germline V and J ends were trimmed by 1 base and 1 base, with 4 bases remaining between them. Germline V CDR1 and CDR2: LGHNA, YSLEER. There are 13 residues in the CDR3. The CDR3 here is CASSQAGNTEAFF. CDR3 nucleotides: TGCGCCAGCAGCCAAGCTGGGAACACTGAAGCTTTCTTT.

J is TRBJ1-5 and V is TRBV4-1; no definite D call. This CDR3 comprises 13 residues. Trimming took 1 base from V and 6 from J, leaving 7 bases between them. Germline V gene data show CDR1 as MGHRA and CDR2 as YSYEKL. CDR3 DNA: TGCGCCAGCAGCCAAGGCTATATTCAGCCCCAGCATTTT. Amino acid sequence: CASSQGYIQPQHF.

This chain links TRBV30 with TRBJ1-5, with D uncertain. Germline V gene data show CDR1 as GTSNPN and CDR2 as SVGIG (reference sequence). The V and J ends lost 2 bases and 0 bases respectively, with 11 bases between them. The CDR3 runs 15 residues. The CDR3: CAWSRSLNSNQPQHF. The CDR3 region has the DNA TGTGCCTGGAGTAGGAGTTTAAATAGCAATCAGCCCCAGCATTTT.

J is TRBJ2-1 and V is TRBV5-1; D perhaps matches TRBD2 (6 bases). V shed 5 bases and J shed 4 bases, with 10 bases lying between them. The CDR3 is made up of 13 amino acids. The germline gives CDR1 SGHRS, CDR2 YFSETQ. The CDR3 protein is CASRGGAYNEQFF. CDR3 DNA sequence: TGCGCCAGCAGGGGCGGGGCGTACAATGAGCAGTTCTTC.

This clone is a singleton in its sample. CDR3 DNA: TGTGCCAGCAGTGTAAGTCGGGGTCCCAATCAGCCCCAGCATTTT. It yields the protein CASSVSRGPNQPQHF. The V and J genes are TRBV6-1 and TRBJ1-5, with no clear D. Germline lookup yields CDR1 MNHNS and CDR2 SASEGT. The CDR3 runs 15 residues. Trimming shortened V by 4 bases and J by 3 bases, and 13 bases separated the two germline ends.

To note about this clone: Different DNA sequences within this sample yield the same CDR3. The chain recombines TRBV6-5 with TRBJ1-1; D unresolved. Trimming shortened V by 0 bases and J by 3 bases, and 11 bases separated the two germline ends. Germline lookup yields CDR1 MNHEY and CDR2 SVGAGI. The CDR3 length is 15 residues. Here the CDR3 DNA reads TGTGCCAGCAGTTACTCGCCAGGAGCCGACACTGAAGCTTTCTTT. Translating it yields CASSYSPGADTEAFF.

In this sample, this clone turned up a few times. This chain joins TRBV7-9 and TRBJ2-7; 11 bases line up with TRBD2. The germline CDR1 and CDR2 sequences are SEHNR and FQNEAQ (reference sequence). Trimming removed 1 base from V and 3 bases from J; junction bases left unmatched: 5. The CDR3 has 16 amino acids. The CDR3: CASSLVVGLAGYEQYF. The CDR3 bases are TGTGCCAGCAGCTTAGTAGTTGGACTAGCGGGCTACGAGCAGTACTTC. Drawing the rest from reference TRBV7-9 and TRBJ2-7, the complete variable domain is DTGVSQNPRHKITKRGQNVTFRCDPISEHNRLYWYRQTLGQGPEFLTYFQNEAQLEKSRLLSDRFSAERPKGSFSTLEIQRTEQGDSAMYLCASSLVVGLAGYEQYFGPGTRLTVT.

The chain is built from TRBV19 and TRBJ1-5, with D perhaps matching TRBD1 (6 bases). The V gene lost 3 bases and the J gene lost 0 bases, with 15 bases spanning the gap. The V gene's germline CDR1 is LNHDA and CDR2 SQIVND (reference sequence). This CDR3 contains 17 residues. Here the CDR3 reads CASSITGGRISNQPQHF. CDR3 coding DNA: TGTGCCAGTAGTATCACGGGGGGCAGGATTAGCAATCAGCCCCAGCATTTT.

The chain has TRBV4-1 and TRBJ2-7; D ambiguous. CDR3 length: 19 amino acids. Deletions cut 1 base from V and 0 bases from J, with 22 bases between. The germline V gene has CDR1 MGHRA and CDR2 YSYEKL. The CDR3 spells CASSQAFEDPISDSYEQYF. Written as DNA, the CDR3 is TGCGCCAGCAGCCAAGCATTCGAGGATCCGATAAGTGACTCCTACGAGCAGTACTTC.

V and J are TRBV28 and TRBJ1-2; weak D call: TRBD1 (5 bases). Trimming removed 6 bases at V and 5 bases at J, with 13 bases between. The CDR3 spans 13 residues. CDR1 is MDHEN and CDR2 is SYDVKM in the germline V gene. The CDR3 here is CASRLGGYYGYTF. DNA for the CDR3: TGTGCCAGCAGGCTTGGGGGATATTATGGCTACACCTTC.

This clone is judged medium-sized. This chain joins TRBV7-9 and TRBJ1-2; D call uncertain. Germline V gives CDR1 SEHNR, CDR2 FQNEAQ (reference sequence). The CDR3 has 16 residues. The V gene lost 0 bases and the J gene lost 1 base, with 12 bases spanning the gap. The CDR3 coding sequence is TGTGCCAGCAGCTTAGCGCCAGAGGATCTTAACTATGGCTACACCTTC. This sequence encodes CASSLAPEDLNYGYTF.

CDR3 nucleotides: TGCGCCAGCAGCCAGGGAGTTGTCTGGACCGGGGAGCTGTTTTTT. This gives the protein CASSQGVVWTGELFF. V usage is TRBV4-1 and J usage is TRBJ2-2; weak D call: TRBD2 (5 bases). Germline V gene lookup returns CDR1 MGHRA and CDR2 YSYEKL. Trimming pared 3 bases from V and 5 bases from J, leaving 13 bases between. CDR3 length: 15 amino acids.

In this sample, this clone turned up a few times. The genes are TRBV6-5 and TRBJ2-7; TRBD1 aligns across 9 bases. The CDR3 sequence is 12 residues long. Per germline, CDR1 MNHEY and CDR2 SVGAGI. Trimming removed 6 bases from V and 9 bases from J; junction bases left unmatched: 6. The CDR3 nucleotides are TGTGCCAGCAGCCCGGGACAGGGAAGGCAGTACTTC. This gives the protein CASSPGQGRQYF.